The present TCR beta chain was sequenced within a study of T cells in Graves' hyperthyroidism and ophthalmopathy. Looking at the study overall: The authors collected peripheral blood at initial diagnosis, before any treatment.

This CDR3 has 13 amino acids. Trimming left V 1 base short and J 3 bases short, with 6 bases between. The germline V gene has CDR1 MNHNS and CDR2 SASEGT. TCR beta CDR3 sequences were amplified from RNA transcripts. First-round RT-PCR with HTBI primers amplified the TCR CDR3 region. One entry per CDR3 protein results from TCRdb running MiXCR on the multiplex PCR reads. The data contain roughly 700,000 distinct CDR3 sequences, roughly a third of them singletons. The diagnostic basis comprised clinical symptoms, serum thyroxine and TRAb, thyroid ultrasound and orbital computed tomography. Fresh peripheral blood, roughly 10 ml, was the source of the PBMCs. Many counts were recorded for this clonotype.

The sequence derives from a woman between 35 and 50 years old with Graves' hyperthyroidism. The sequencing sample was made of blood. The J gene is TRBJ1-2, the V gene TRBV6-1; D remains ambiguous. The CDR3 here is CASSEGADYGYTF. DNA for the CDR3: TGTGCCAGCAGTGAAGGGGCAGACTATGGCTACACCTTC.